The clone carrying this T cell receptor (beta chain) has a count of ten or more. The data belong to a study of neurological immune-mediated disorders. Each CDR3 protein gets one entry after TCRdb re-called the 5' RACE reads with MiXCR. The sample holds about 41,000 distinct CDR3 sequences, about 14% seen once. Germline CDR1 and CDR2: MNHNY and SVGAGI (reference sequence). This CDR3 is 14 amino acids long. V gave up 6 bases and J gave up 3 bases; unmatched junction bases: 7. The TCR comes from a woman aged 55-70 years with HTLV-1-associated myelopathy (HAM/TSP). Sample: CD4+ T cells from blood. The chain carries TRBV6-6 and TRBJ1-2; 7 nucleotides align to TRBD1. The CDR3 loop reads CASSPGGGDYGYTF. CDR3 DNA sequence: TGTGCCAGCAGCCCCGGAGGGGGCGACTATGGCTACACCTTC.